The present entry profiles one T cell receptor (beta chain) with its context. Documented time point: before trial treatment. This record belongs to a study of low-dose radiotherapy and immunotherapy resistance in tumors. The V gene lost 3 bases and the J gene lost 8 bases, with 14 bases spanning the gap. The germline gives CDR1 SGHRS, CDR2 YFSETQ. The CDR3 is 13 residues long. Primers targeting TRAV and TRBV primed first-strand cDNA, covering alpha and beta chains. The PCR that amplified TCRs ran for approximately 18 cycles, relying on a constant-region primer and a V-primer adapter. One entry per CDR3 protein, called by TCRdb with MiXCR from the reads. The sample includes around 79,000 distinct CDR3 sequences, 18% of them seen just once.

This receptor was obtained from a male donor with prostate cancer. This material consisted of PBMCs, taken before treatment. The chain has TRBV5-1 and TRBJ1-2; D gene ambiguous. The CDR3 region has the DNA TGCGCCAGCAGCTCCGACGGAGGGCAGGGCTACACCTTC. Its protein is CASSSDGGQGYTF.